This T cell receptor (beta chain) was found in a study of OX40 agonist ivuxolimab in advanced cancers. As to this clone: As yet, its antigen is unknown.

The germline gives CDR1 MNHNY, CDR2 SVGAGI (reference sequence). The CDR3 sequence is 16 residues long. V was clipped by 2 bases and J by 3 bases; unmatched bases: 9. Whole-study results and caveats: Blood T cells, both CD4+ and CD8+, expanded clonally by week 6 at 0.1 to 3.0 mg/kg.

Method: immunoSEQ multiplex PCR; TCRdb's copy keeps in-frame clones and lacks some. Of about 48,000 clones detected, roughly 83% appear once; the ten largest clones hold around 1.1%. The TCR originated in an adult with an advanced solid tumor such as melanoma, head and neck, liver or kidney cancer. The chain is built from TRBV6-6 and TRBJ2-7; 8 bases are shared with TRBD2. The source material was CD4+ or CD8+ T cells sorted from blood, sampled in a trial of the OX40 agonist ivuxolimab. This CDR3 reads CASSYQLAGGLYEQYF. The CDR3 nucleotides are TGTGCCAGCAGTTACCAGCTCGCGGGAGGCCTCTACGAGCAGTACTTC.